The source of this T cell receptor beta chain is a study of cytomegalovirus exposure and HLA in healthy donors. A few counts support this clone. The length of the CDR3 is 17 residues. Germline V gene lookup returns CDR1 SQVTM and CDR2 ANQGSEA. V lost 7 bases to trimming and J lost 0 bases; unmatched junction nucleotides: 5. Primers: 60 Vbeta forward and 13 Jbeta reverse. Assay used: immunoSEQ multiplex PCR; TCRdb lists only in-frame clones, some missing. The sample gives 110,000 to 150,000 clones, about 10% of which show up once; less than 2% is in the top ten. This clonotype originated in a man aged 50-59 years in good health and CMV-seronegative. The sequencing input was PBMCs. This chain uses TRBV29-1 with TRBJ2-2, with TRBD2 identical over 16 bases. The CDR3 region is CSGTGLAGGANTGELFF. Here the CDR3 DNA reads TGCAGCGGGACGGGACTAGCGGGGGGGGCGAACACCGGGGAGCTGTTTTTT.